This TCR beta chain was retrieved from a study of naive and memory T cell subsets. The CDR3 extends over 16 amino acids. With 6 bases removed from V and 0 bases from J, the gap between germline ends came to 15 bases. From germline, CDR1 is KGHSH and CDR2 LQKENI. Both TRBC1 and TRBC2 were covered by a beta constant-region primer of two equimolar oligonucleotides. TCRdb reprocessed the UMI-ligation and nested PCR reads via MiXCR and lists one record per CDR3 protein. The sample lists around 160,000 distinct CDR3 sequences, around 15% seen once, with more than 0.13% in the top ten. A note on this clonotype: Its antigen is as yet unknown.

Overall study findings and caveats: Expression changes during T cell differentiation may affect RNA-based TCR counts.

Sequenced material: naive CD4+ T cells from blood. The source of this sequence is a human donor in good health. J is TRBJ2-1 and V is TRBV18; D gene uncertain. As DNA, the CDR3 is TGTGCCAGCTCCCTCGCTGGGCGAGGCTCCTACAATGAGCAGTTCTTC. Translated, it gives CASSLAGRGSYNEQFF.